Shown below are 11 T cell receptor beta chains from a single sample sequenced in a study of T cell responses to AZD1222 COVID-19 vaccine. Clones were read by immunoSEQ multiplex PCR, and TCRdb kept only the in-frame ones, dropping some. The sample includes around 150,000 clones, roughly 89% of them seen just once. The material was peripheral blood, obtained on day 0 of AZD1222 vaccination. Receptors originate from an adult in good health.

This chain connects TRBV11-3 to TRBJ1-1; D not resolved. Germline CDR1 SGHNT, CDR2 YENEEA. Between the trimmed V and J ends, which lost 2 bases and 4 bases, there was a span of 8 bases. This CDR3 contains 13 residues. DNA of the CDR3: TGTGCCAGCAGCTTATTTCGTGGCACTGAAGCTTTCTTT. It specifies CASSLFRGTEAFF.

The chain joins TRBV6-5 to TRBJ2-2, with 7 nucleotides matching TRBD2. J lost 0 bases, V lost 0 bases, and 1 base had no gene match. CDR1 is MNHEY and CDR2 is SVGAGI in the germline V gene. The CDR3 extends over 16 amino acids. The chain's CDR3 is CASSYSLASNTGELFF. CDR3 bases: TGTGCCAGCAGTTACTCACTAGCGTCGAACACCGGGGAGCTGTTTTTT.

The chain employs TRBV4-2 and TRBJ2-4; 11 bases line up with TRBD2. Trimming at V came to 0 bases and at J to 6 bases, leaving 13 bases not matched to a gene. The CDR3 runs to 19 residues. Germline CDR1 is LGHNA and CDR2 is YNFKEQ. CDR3 nucleotide sequence: TGTGCCAGCAGCCAAGATCCGGCTAGCGGGAGGAATTCAAGAAACATTCAGTACTTC. Amino acid sequence: CASSQDPASGRNSRNIQYF.

The V gene is TRBV5-4, the J gene TRBJ2-2, with a weak D call TRBD1 (6 bases). CDR1 is SGHNT, CDR2 YYREEE, per germline (reference sequence). The V gene lost 3 bases and the J gene lost 8 bases, with 14 bases spanning the gap. The CDR3 is 14 residues long. CDR3 nucleotides: TGTGCCAGCAGCTCACAGGGAAGGGGAGGGGAGCTGTTTTTT. It specifies CASSSQGRGGELFF.

The chain is built from TRBV30 and TRBJ1-3; D is uncertain. The CDR3 is made up of 15 amino acids. Germline-derived CDR1 and CDR2 are GTSNPN and SVGIG (reference sequence). With 4 bases removed from V and 0 bases from J, the gap between germline ends came to 13 bases. The CDR3 loop reads CAWKQRQSSGNTIYF. In nucleotides, the CDR3 is TGTGCCTGGAAACAGAGGCAGTCCTCTGGAAACACCATATATTTT.

The chain uses TRBV28 and TRBJ2-7; D is uncertain. CDR3 size: 13 residues. Trimming stripped 2 bases from V and 4 bases from J, with 9 bases between. In germline, CDR1 is MDHEN, CDR2 SYDVKM. The chain's CDR3 is CASSLARKYEQYF. DNA of the CDR3: TGTGCCAGCAGTTTAGCCAGAAAATACGAGCAGTACTTC. The whole variable domain, remainder taken from reference TRBV28 and TRBJ2-7, is DVKVTQSSRYLVKRTGEKVFLECVQDMDHENMFWYRQDPGLGLRLIYFSYDVKMKEKGDIPEGYSVSREKKERFSLILESASTNQTSMYLCASSLARKYEQYFGPGTRLTVT.

The chain combines TRBV24-1 with TRBJ2-3, with 12 bases matching TRBD2. This CDR3 contains 18 residues. From germline, CDR1 is KGHDR and CDR2 SFDVKD. With 3 bases clipped from V and 6 bases from J, the junction kept 12 bases outside the gene matches. CDR3 nucleotide sequence: TGTGCCACCAGTGATCCCCCAAGACTAGCGGGAGATCGGGATACGCAGTATTTT. It specifies CATSDPPRLAGDRDTQYF.

The V gene is TRBV19, the J gene TRBJ2-2, with 8 positions matching TRBD1. The V gene end was trimmed by 7 bases and the J gene end by 3 bases; junction bases not matched to a gene: 10. The CDR3 is 16 amino acids. Germline V CDR1 and CDR2: LNHDA, SQIVND (reference sequence). DNA of the CDR3: TGTGCCAGTATCAGACAGGGGCAGGGAGACACCGGGGAGCTGTTTTTT. Translated: CASIRQGQGDTGELFF.

The V gene is TRBV19, the J gene TRBJ1-5; D is ambiguous. Per germline, CDR1 LNHDA and CDR2 SQIVND (reference sequence). The CDR3 runs to 17 residues. Deletions cut 3 bases from V and 2 bases from J, with 17 bases between. DNA for the CDR3: TGTGCCAGTAGTATTCTGGCAGGAGCCTTTCGCAATCAGCCCCAGCATTTT. Translation: CASSILAGAFRNQPQHF. The variable domain in full, with the rest retrieved from reference TRBV19 and TRBJ1-5, is DGGITQSPKYLFRKEGQNVTLSCEQNLNHDAMYWYRQDPGQGLRLIYYSQIVNDFQKGDIAEGYSVSREKKESFPLTVTSAQKNPTAFYLCASSILAGAFRNQPQHFGDGTRLSIL.

J is TRBJ1-6 and V is TRBV21-1. TRBV21-1 is reported as a pseudogene. The CDR3 has 12 residues. Here the CDR3 reads CASSKVATPLHF. The CDR3 DNA reads as TGTGCCAGCAGCAAAGTCGCAACACCCCTCCACTTT.

The CDR3 protein is CASSSGTSGRPLSYEQYF. The CDR3 bases are TGTGCCAGCAGTTCCGGGACTAGCGGGAGGCCCCTCTCCTACGAGCAGTACTTC. V is TRBV28 and J is TRBJ2-7; 15 bases are shared with TRBD2. This CDR3 region has 18 residues. J was trimmed by 0 bases and V by 4 bases; bases with no gene match: 7. Germline loops: CDR1 MDHEN, CDR2 SYDVKM.